One and the same sample provided the 32 T cell receptor beta chains below, sequenced in a study of T cells in Graves' hyperthyroidism and ophthalmopathy (dated by TCRdb to between 2018 and 2021). Libraries were constructed by multiplex PCR. This sample was sequenced with an Illumina HiSeq 2000. The TCR beta CDR3 regions were amplified from the RNA transcripts. The TCR CDR3 was subjected to a first round of RT-PCR using the HTBI primer set and the Qiagen OneStep RT-PCR kit. Starting from the raw public reads, TCRdb applied fastp trimming at Q25, assembled clones with MiXCR and retained in-frame beta chains. A single entry per CDR3 protein holds the most common genes and DNA from its merged rows. The sample table holds roughly 710,000 distinct CDR3 sequences, of which roughly a third were seen once. The leading ten clones occupy around 30% of the sample. Sample: blood. The source of these receptors is a woman aged 40 to 55 with Graves' hyperthyroidism.

This clonotype appeared many times. This chain uses TRBV10-2 with TRBJ1-6; D is uncertain. V was pared by 3 bases and J by 8 bases, with 2 bases between. Looked up from germline, CDR1 is WSHSY and CDR2 is SAAADI. The CDR3 sequence is 11 residues long. The CDR3 loop is CASSEDSPLHF. The CDR3 nucleotides read TGCGCCAGCAGTGAAGATTCACCCCTCCACTTT.

This clonotype was picked up many times. V is TRBV20-1 and J is TRBJ2-5; the D is unclear. Germline CDR1 is DFQATT and CDR2 is SNEGSKA (reference sequence). The CDR3 length is 10 residues. This CDR3 is CGVSGETQYF. The CDR3 nucleotides are TGCGGAGTTTCGGGAGAGACCCAGTACTTC.

Ten or more counts support this clonotype. This sequence joins TRBV7-2 and TRBJ1-2; TRBD1 agrees at 9 bases. The CDR3 extends over 15 amino acids. The junction had 12 bases not matched to a gene; V was cut back by 5 bases and J by 8 bases. CDR1 SGHTA and CDR2 FQGNSA come from the germline V gene. CDR3 coding DNA: TGTGCCAGCAGCCCTTCCACCGGGACAGGGATGGGCTACACCTTC. Its protein is CASSPSTGTGMGYTF.

The V call is TRBV24-1, the J call TRBJ2-7, with a tentative D call TRBD1 (6 bases). Between the trimmed V and J ends, which lost 4 bases and 5 bases, there was a span of 11 bases. Per germline, CDR1 KGHDR and CDR2 SFDVKD. The CDR3 length is 13 residues. The DNA for the CDR3 is TGTGCCACCAGTGAGTCAGGGGCTCACGAGCAGTACTTC. Translating it yields CATSESGAHEQYF.

The gene calls are TRBV11-2 and TRBJ1-3; D not resolved. Trimming pared 6 bases from V and 2 bases from J, leaving 14 bases between. CDR1 is SGHAT, CDR2 FQNNGV, per germline. The CDR3 contains 15 residues. The CDR3 DNA follows: TGTGCCAGCAGGTCCTGGGGTATGGCTGGAAACACCATATATTTT. It specifies CASRSWGMAGNTIYF.

This clonotype was counted at least ten times. V is TRBV24-1 and J is TRBJ1-2; TRBD1 is a possible D gene (6 bases). Germline-derived CDR1 and CDR2 are KGHDR and SFDVKD. This CDR3 has 16 amino acids. V lost 0 bases, J lost 6 bases, and 16 bases lay in between. CDR3 DNA sequence: TGTGCCACCAGTGATTTGCAGTTGACGGCAGGGGATGGCTACACCTTC. Translating gives CATSDLQLTAGDGYTF.

The chain carries TRBV29-1 and TRBJ1-2, with 12 bases aligning to TRBD1. J lost 6 bases, V lost 7 bases, and 12 bases had no gene match. Germline CDR1 reads SQVTM; CDR2 reads ANQGSEA. The CDR3 sequence is 15 residues long. The CDR3 reads CSALLIGTGGHGYTF. The CDR3 nucleotides read TGCAGCGCCCTTCTTATAGGGACAGGGGGCCATGGCTACACCTTC.

This clonotype was picked up one time. The chain links TRBV12-3 or TRBV12-4 to TRBJ1-2; 7 bases agree with TRBD1. The CDR3 is made up of 16 amino acids. After removal of 8 bases from V and 1 base from J, the junction contained 13 bases not matched to a gene. The CDR3, as DNA: TGTGCCAGCTCACCAGGGACAGTCGACCTTAACTATGGCTACACCTTC. This encodes CASSPGTVDLNYGYTF.

Worth noting for this clonotype: One end of the junction does not line up with germline, which may come from a read error. This rearrangement joins TRBV5-1 to TRBJ2-5, with D perhaps given as TRBD1 or TRBD2 (5 bases each). Germline V CDR1 and CDR2: SGHRS, YFSETQ. This CDR3 has 14 amino acids. The CDR3 reads CTSSLGVGQETQYF. The CDR3 DNA reads TGCACCAGCAGCTTGGGGGTAGGGCAAGAGACCCAGTACTTC.

This clonotype was seen a handful of times. The V and J genes are TRBV7-2 and TRBJ1-6; a weak D match, TRBD1 (5 bases). Germline-derived CDR1 and CDR2 are SGHTA and FQGNSA. The CDR3 consists of 17 residues. V was pared by 5 bases and J by 0 bases, with 14 bases between. The CDR3 protein is CASSPGPLSSYNSPLHF. Here the CDR3 DNA reads TGTGCCAGCAGCCCGGGACCCCTAAGCTCCTATAATTCACCCCTCCACTTT.

This chain joins TRBV20-1 and TRBJ2-2; D unresolved. The germline V and J ends were trimmed by 6 bases and 3 bases, with 11 bases remaining between them. CDR1 DFQATT and CDR2 SNEGSKA come from the germline V gene (reference sequence). The length of the CDR3 is 13 residues. The CDR3 reads CSAQKWDTGELFF. The CDR3 nucleotides are TGCAGTGCCCAAAAGTGGGACACCGGGGAGCTGTTTTTT.

The rearrangement links TRBV10-3 to TRBJ2-7, with 12 bases lining up with TRBD2. Germline loops: CDR1 ENHRY, CDR2 SYGVKD. With V trimmed by 10 bases and J by 2 bases, 9 bases remained unmatched. The CDR3 is 15 residues long. The DNA of the CDR3 is TGTGCCAGCTCTACTAGCGGGAGGAATACCTACGAGCAGTACTTC. The encoded protein is CASSTSGRNTYEQYF.

J is TRBJ1-4 and V is TRBV19; D may be TRBD1 (6 bases). V dropped 5 bases and J dropped 6 bases, with 16 bases sitting between them. Per the germline V gene, CDR1 is LNHDA and CDR2 is SQIVND (reference sequence). This CDR3 region has 15 residues. The CDR3 sequence: CASSHHGTNYEKLFF. CDR3 DNA: TGTGCCAGTAGTCACCACGGGACAAACTATGAAAAACTGTTTTTT.

This clonotype was detected a few times. The V call is TRBV5-5, the J call TRBJ2-7; D may match TRBD1 or TRBD2 (5 bases each). Trimming removed 2 bases from V and 2 bases from J, with 32 bases in between. Looked up from germline, CDR1 is SGHKS and CDR2 is YYEKEE (reference sequence). This CDR3 comprises 21 residues. CDR3 sequence reads: CASSLLGLPGPNLHTTYEQYF. For the CDR3, the DNA is TGTGCCAGCAGCTTACTAGGGTTACCGGGACCCAACCTCCACACAACCTACGAGCAGTACTTC.

This clonotype was counted ten times or more. This chain joins TRBV6-5 and TRBJ1-2; D is ambiguous. V lost 7 bases, J lost 8 bases, and 14 bases lay in between. The CDR3 is 12 amino acids. The germline V gene encodes CDR1 MNHEY and CDR2 SVGAGI. The CDR3 sequence: CASTQSFGGYTF. The CDR3, as DNA: TGTGCCAGCACACAGAGCTTCGGGGGCTACACCTTC.

This rearrangement joins TRBV7-2 to TRBJ2-7; D remains ambiguous. Germline V gene sequence: CDR1 SGHTA, CDR2 FQGNSA. The CDR3 covers 11 residues. V was cut by 4 bases and J by 6 bases, with 7 bases left in between. CDR3 in amino acids: CASSWSPEQYF. Here the CDR3 DNA reads TGTGCCAGCAGCTGGTCCCCCGAGCAGTACTTC.

The CDR3 DNA follows: TGCAGTGCTAGAGGCAGGACGGAATCGGAGCCCCAGTACTTC. It is translated as CSARGRTESEPQYF. This chain connects TRBV20-1 to TRBJ2-5, with D unclear. Germline-derived CDR1 and CDR2 are DFQATT and SNEGSKA (reference sequence). V was pared by 1 base and J by 9 bases, with 18 bases between. This CDR3 contains 14 residues.

This clonotype was seen ten or more times. This chain links TRBV12-3 or TRBV12-4 with TRBJ2-2; weak D call: TRBD1 (5 bases). The CDR3 spans 15 residues. V gave up 2 bases and J gave up 1 base, with 8 bases separating them. The CDR3 DNA reads as TGTGCCAGCAGTTTAAGGCAGGGGAACACCGGGGAGCTGTTTTTT. Encoded protein: CASSLRQGNTGELFF.

This clonotype was seen more than once but under ten times. The chain carries TRBV7-9 and TRBJ2-7; 8 bases are shared with TRBD1. CDR3 length: 13 amino acids. V shed 5 bases, J shed 7 bases, and the junction held 7 bases outside the gene matches. Germline CDR1 is SEHNR and CDR2 is FQNEAQ (reference sequence). The CDR3: CASSGPGGNEQYF. DNA of the CDR3: TGTGCCAGCAGCGGGCCAGGGGGCAATGAGCAGTACTTC.

This clonotype has ten or more counts. The CDR3, as DNA: TGCGCCAGCAGCCAGAATTATGAAAAACTGTTTTTT. Its translation is CASSQNYEKLFF. V usage is TRBV4-1 and J usage is TRBJ1-4; no clear D. Germline CDR1 is MGHRA and CDR2 is YSYEKL. V lost 3 bases and J 6 bases, leaving 5 bases between the germline ends. The CDR3 consists of 12 residues.

This clonotype was counted a few times. This chain links TRBV20-1 with TRBJ1-1; 8 positions agree with TRBD1. This CDR3 contains 12 residues. Germline CDR1 is DFQATT and CDR2 is SNEGSKA (reference sequence). V shed 4 bases and J 5 bases; nucleotides not matched to a gene: 3. This chain's CDR3 is CSANRGRTEAFF. In nucleotides, the CDR3 is TGCAGTGCTAACAGGGGGAGGACTGAAGCTTTCTTT.

In its sample, this clonotype was seen a few times. The chain combines TRBV6-5 with TRBJ1-5, with unresolved D. Germline CDR1 MNHEY, CDR2 SVGAGI. CDR3 length: 15 amino acids. The V end lost 10 bases, the J end lost 2 bases, and 18 bases lay between the germline ends. CDR3 amino acids: CATKLSGTGNQPQHF. In DNA, the CDR3 is TGTGCCACTAAGTTATCAGGTACGGGCAATCAGCCCCAGCATTTT.

V is TRBV10-2 and J is TRBJ2-7; D gene uncertain. CDR1 is WSHSY, CDR2 SAAADI, per germline. The CDR3 spans 13 residues. V gave up 6 bases and J gave up 1 base, with 10 bases separating them. The CDR3 sequence is CASSLYASYEQYF. The CDR3 DNA reads as TGCGCCAGCAGCCTCTATGCTTCCTACGAGCAGTACTTC.

This clonotype was seen at least ten times. The V and J genes are TRBV6-2 or TRBV6-3 and TRBJ1-1; the D gene is possibly TRBD1 (5 bases). Deletions cut 6 bases from V and 10 bases from J, with 15 bases between. The CDR3 length is 12 residues. Per germline, CDR1 MNHEY and CDR2 SVGEGT. Here the CDR3 DNA reads TGTGCCAGCAGATTCTCAGGGAGATCAGCTTTCTTT. Protein product: CASRFSGRSAFF.

The chain couples TRBV28 to TRBJ2-2, with a weak D call TRBD2 (5 bases). CDR3 length equals 16 residues. Trimming stripped 4 bases from V and 1 base from J, with 13 bases between. The germline CDR1 and CDR2 sequences are MDHEN and SYDVKM. Written as DNA, the CDR3 is TGTGCCAGCAGTTACCATTTCCGGGGGAACACCGGGGAGCTGTTTTTT. It is translated as CASSYHFRGNTGELFF.

This clonotype was observed at least ten times. This rearrangement joins TRBV2 to TRBJ2-6; D unresolved. This CDR3 region has 14 residues. Per the germline V gene, CDR1 is SNHLY and CDR2 is FYNNEI. Trimming took 2 bases from V and 2 from J, leaving 4 bases between them. CDR3 nucleotide sequence: TGTGCCAGCAGTGAACCCCCTGGGGCCAACGTCCTGACTTTC. It yields the protein CASSEPPGANVLTF. The variable domain in full, with the rest retrieved from reference TRBV2 and TRBJ2-6, is EPEVTQTPSHQVTQMGQEVILRCVPISNHLYFYWYRQILGQKVEFLVSFYNNEISEKSEIFDDQFSVERPDGSNFTLKIRSTKLEDSAMYFCASSEPPGANVLTFGAGSRLTVL.

This clonotype was detected many times. The V and J genes are TRBV20-1 and TRBJ2-5; tentatively, D is TRBD1 (5 bases). V lost 6 bases and J lost 2, with 16 bases in between. In germline, CDR1 is DFQATT, CDR2 SNEGSKA (reference sequence). The CDR3 has 14 residues. CDR3: CSANPDKGQETQYF. In DNA, the CDR3 is TGCAGTGCAAACCCGGACAAAGGGCAAGAGACCCAGTACTTC.

This clonotype has only one observation. The chain has TRBV10-3 and TRBJ1-2; the match to TRBD1 covers 9 bases. This CDR3 is built from 14 residues. Per the germline V gene, CDR1 is ENHRY and CDR2 is SYGVKD. CDR3: CALFPGQGVYGYTF. Here the CDR3 DNA reads TGTGCGTTATTCCCGGGACAGGGTGTCTATGGCTACACCTTC.

This clonotype has at least ten counts. The rearrangement joins TRBV6-5 to TRBJ1-3; D gene unclear. This CDR3 comprises 13 residues. Germline CDR1 and CDR2: MNHEY and SVGAGI. V lost 10 bases to trimming and J lost 6 bases, with 16 bases between them. CDR3 coding DNA: TGTGCCACCTTTCATTTTGCCTTAAACACCATATATTTT. Its protein is CATFHFALNTIYF.

CDR3: CASSDAAGQITEAFF. CDR3 bases: TGCGCCAGCAGTGACGCGGCAGGCCAGATTACTGAAGCTTTCTTT. The chain uses TRBV10-2 and TRBJ1-1; D not resolved. CDR3 size: 15 residues. The V gene's germline CDR1 is WSHSY and CDR2 SAAADI. Trimming removed 3 bases at V and 5 bases at J, with 16 bases between.

The chain recombines TRBV7-7 with TRBJ2-2; D is possibly TRBD2 (6 bases). The CDR3 has 13 amino acids. CDR1 SSHAT and CDR2 FNYEAQ come from the germline V gene (reference sequence). In nucleotides, the CDR3 is TGTGCTGGTCAAGCGGGCGGCGGTGGGGAGCTGTTTTTT. This gives the protein CAGQAGGGGELFF.

The chain employs TRBV4-3 and TRBJ2-7; 12 bases align to TRBD2. Germline CDR1 LGHNA, CDR2 YSLEER. The V segment lost 4 bases and the J segment 3 bases; nucleotides outside the gene matches: 7. The CDR3 has 16 amino acids. The CDR3 sequence is CASSPGTSGWYYEQYF. The CDR3 nucleotides are TGCGCCAGCAGCCCCGGGACTAGCGGGTGGTACTACGAGCAGTACTTC.